This TCR beta chain was retrieved from a study of CD8 T cells in ankylosing spondylitis. Study-wide results and limits: It was reported that disease-linked clones were significantly enriched in matched ankylosing spondylitis synovial fluid. Typical of ankylosing spondylitis blood, it appeared, was a TCR beta motif of roughly eight highly homologous variants. Some motif variants had been reported before (in reactive arthritis synovial fluid and blood). Disease-linked clones bore a CD8+ phenotype and were relatively rare in peripheral blood.

This CDR3 is 14 amino acids long. V shed 1 base, J shed 5 bases, and the junction held 1 base outside the gene matches. Germline assignment: CDR1 SGHKS and CDR2 YYEKEE (reference sequence). 5'-RACE, quantitative and with molecular barcodes, yielded the TCR beta libraries. TCRdb used MiXCR to reprocess the 5' RACE reads, holding one entry per CDR3 protein. The table shows hundreds of thousands of distinct CDR3 sequences, with 25% to 30% occurring only once. Comment on this clonotype: Its antigen is currently unknown.

The gene calls are TRBV5-5 and TRBJ1-4, with 8 bases lining up with TRBD1. The receptor was derived from a male donor with ankylosing spondylitis. Sequencing was carried out using blood, either unsorted or a sorted T cell fraction (not recorded which). The CDR3 sequence is CASSLYRGNEKLFF. In DNA form, the CDR3 reads TGTGCCAGCAGCTTGTACAGGGGGAATGAAAAACTGTTTTTT.